Given below is one T cell receptor beta chain in context. This entry comes from a study of blood T cell repertoires in COVID-19. The wider study: Material from acute and convalescent COVID-19 was sourced from the United States, Italy and Spain. T cells, B-cell-depleted T cells, or PBMCs provided the cDNA or gDNA that served as material.

Per the study methods: Reference gene primer amplification yielded estimated nucleated cell counts. Sequencing was performed with immunoSEQ multiplex PCR; in TCRdb, only in-frame clones are kept and a portion is missing. The V and J calls and the clone size are those of that table, but D and trimming were determined from the DNA. In the table there are some 83,000 clones, about 85% of which are singletons. The V and J ends lost 1 base and 10 bases respectively, with 11 bases between them. CDR1 is SGDLS and CDR2 is YYNGEE in the germline V gene. This CDR3 spans 13 amino acids. The receptor's source is a man in his sixties with active or convalescent COVID-19. The chain is built from TRBV9 and TRBJ2-2; D call uncertain. Sequences were obtained from peripheral blood. The DNA for the CDR3 is TGTGCCAGCAGCGTACAGGCCAATATGGAGCTGTTTTTT. Protein: CASSVQANMELFF.